This is a list of T cell receptor beta chains from one sample in a study of T cell repertoires in cytomegalovirus infection. Their antigen targets remain unknown. TCRdb used MiXCR to reprocess the reads, holding one entry per CDR3 protein. The top ten clones hold roughly 12% of a sample with fewer than 1,000,000 distinct CDR3 sequences, about 33% of them seen once. The sequencing here drew on cultured CD8+ T cells from PBMCs, taken from culture after CMV antigen stimulation. The source is a human donor in good health (CMV status not recorded). Some clones in this sample may be carry-over from other donors' samples. Each CDR3 is given with its conserved first and last residue. Fields, in order: clone size, D gene, V gene, J gene, CDR3 DNA, CDR3 protein. D genes are given only for firm matches. The size field is filled for only some rows; it gives once, few, many or a size class.

NA,TRBD2,TRBV7-9,TRBJ2-3,TGTGCCAGCAGCTTACTCGGGGGGGAAACAGATACGCAGTATTTT,CASSLLGGETDTQYF
NA,TRBD2,TRBV6-5,TRBJ2-3,TGTGCCAGCAGTTACGTAGCGGGGGGCGCAGATACGCAGTATTTT,CASSYVAGGADTQYF
many,NA,TRBV7-8,TRBJ1-5,TGTGCCAGCAGCCACACTGACAGTTCCAATCAGCCCCAGCATTTT,CASSHTDSSNQPQHF
NA,NA,TRBV4-1,TRBJ1-1,TGCGCCAGCAGCCCGGGGCAGGGGATGGGCACTGAAGCTTTCTTT,CASSPGQGMGTEAFF
few,NA,TRBV4-3,TRBJ2-2,TGCGCCAGCAGCCTCAACAGGGTGGTACACACCGGGGAGCTGTTTTTT,CASSLNRVVHTGELFF
few,NA,TRBV5-6,TRBJ2-1,TGTGCCAGCACCTTATGGGGGGGCAGAGCCTACAATGAGCAGTTCTTC,CASTLWGGRAYNEQFF
NA,NA,TRBV20-1,TRBJ2-5,TGCAGTGCTAGAGATATCGGGGTCTCGGAGACCCAGTACTTC,CSARDIGVSETQYF
few,NA,TRBV12-3/TRBV12-4,TRBJ1-2,TGTGCCAGCACCCAGGAGGTGATCTATGGCTACACCTTC,CASTQEVIYGYTF
NA,NA,TRBV29-1,TRBJ1-1,TGCAGCGTTGAAGATCCGGGAGGGTACACTGAAGCTTTCTTT,CSVEDPGGYTEAFF
NA,TRBD2,TRBV15,TRBJ2-2,TGTGCCACCAGCAGGACTAGCGGGGGACCGAACACCGGGGAGCTGTTTTTT,CATSRTSGGPNTGELFF
few,TRBD1,TRBV7-9,TRBJ2-4,TGTGCCAGCAGCTCGGAGGACAGGGAAGAAAACATTCAGTACTTC,CASSSEDREENIQYF
few,NA,TRBV6-6,TRBJ2-3,TGTGCCAGCAGTTACTCGCTACGGGTTGTCACAGATACGCAGTATTTT,CASSYSLRVVTDTQYF
NA,NA,TRBV10-3,TRBJ1-2,TGTGCCATCGGGACCCCTGTTTCGGATGGCTACACCTTC,CAIGTPVSDGYTF
NA,NA,TRBV13,TRBJ1-2,TGTGCCAGCAGCTCCCAGCGGAGAAGCTATGGCTACACCTTC,CASSSQRRSYGYTF
NA,NA,TRBV6-1,TRBJ2-5,TGTGCCAGCAGCGAAGGACAGCCCGGTGGGGAGACCCAGTACTTC,CASSEGQPGGETQYF
NA,TRBD1,TRBV25-1,TRBJ2-5,TGTGCCAGCAGTTACCCCAGGACAGGGGGTAGAGAGACCCAGTACTTC,CASSYPRTGGRETQYF
NA,NA,TRBV10-3,TRBJ2-7,TGTGCCATCAGTGAGTCGAAGCAGGACGAATCAATCCCCACCTACGAGCAGTACTTC,CAISESKQDESIPTYEQYF
NA,NA,TRBV9,TRBJ2-1,TGTGCCAGCAACGGGGGGCTATACAATGAGCAGTTCTTC,CASNGGLYNEQFF
NA,TRBD1,TRBV7-8,TRBJ1-3,TGTGCCAGCAGCACCCGGGACAGGGGATCTTACGGAAACACCATATATTTT,CASSTRDRGSYGNTIYF
once,TRBD1,TRBV2,TRBJ2-5,TGTGCCAGCACTGGACAGGGATTTTTGGAGACCCAGTACTTC,CASTGQGFLETQYF
NA,TRBD1,TRBV9,TRBJ2-6,TGTGCCAGCAGCGTAAAACAGGGGTCTGGGGCCAACGTCCTGACTTTC,CASSVKQGSGANVLTF
many,TRBD2,TRBV7-8,TRBJ2-3,TGTGCCAGCAGCTTAGCCCTAGCGGGGGTCGCAGATACGCAGTATTTT,CASSLALAGVADTQYF
NA,TRBD1,TRBV7-6,TRBJ2-5,TGTGCCAGCAGCTCGAACAGGGGACGAGAGACCCAGTACTTC,CASSSNRGRETQYF
NA,NA,TRBV7-2,TRBJ1-2,TGTGCCAGCAGCTTGGAAAAAGGGAGGGATGGCTACACCTTC,CASSLEKGRDGYTF
few,NA,TRBV7-6,TRBJ2-3,TGTGCCAGCAGGGACAGAACAGATACGCAGTATTTT,CASRDRTDTQYF
few,NA,TRBV6-5,TRBJ2-1,TGTGCCAGCACCCCCGAGGCAGGGATTAACGTGGGTGAGCAGTTCTTC,CASTPEAGINVGEQFF
many,TRBD1,TRBV7-2,TRBJ1-3,TGTGCCAGCAGCTTAGACGGGACAGGGGGCGACACCATATATTTT,CASSLDGTGGDTIYF
NA,TRBD1,TRBV7-9,TRBJ1-2,TGTGCCAGCAGCTCGGACAGGGGGGCAGGCTACACCTTC,CASSSDRGAGYTF
few,NA,TRBV27,TRBJ1-2,TGTGCCAGCAGTTTAGGGGGGGCCTACACCTTC,CASSLGGAYTF
few,NA,TRBV6-2/TRBV6-3,TRBJ2-1,TGTGCCAGCAGTAGACTCGGACAAAATGAGCAGTTCTTC,CASSRLGQNEQFF
NA,TRBD2,TRBV7-9,TRBJ2-5,TGTGCCAGCAGCACTAGCGGGGGGGCAGAGTACCCTAGGGAGACCCAGTACTTC,CASSTSGGAEYPRETQYF
NA,NA,TRBV20-1,TRBJ2-3,TGCAGTGCTAGAGATTTGGACGCTGACCCTGATACGCAGTATTTT,CSARDLDADPDTQYF
NA,TRBD2,TRBV5-4,TRBJ2-3,TGTGCCAGCAGCCCTTCAACTAGCGGAGAGTCCACAGATACGCAGTATTTT,CASSPSTSGESTDTQYF
NA,NA,TRBV6-2/TRBV6-3,TRBJ2-7,TGTGCCAGCAGTTACGAGACATACCTACCCTACGAGCAGTACTTC,CASSYETYLPYEQYF
NA,NA,TRBV6-2/TRBV6-3,TRBJ2-3,TGTGCCAGCAGTTATCAGGCTCAGGGGCCGGCGCAGTATTTT,CASSYQAQGPAQYF
NA,NA,TRBV6-1,TRBJ2-5,TGTGCCAGCAGTGAGGACACAACGCAAGAGACCCAGTACTTC,CASSEDTTQETQYF
NA,TRBD1,TRBV6-6,TRBJ2-7,TGTGCCAGCAGTTACGGGACAGGGTCGAACGAGCAGTACTTC,CASSYGTGSNEQYF
NA,TRBD1,TRBV6-1,TRBJ1-4,TGTGCCAACAGACCCGACAGGGCTGAAACTAATGAAAAACTGTTTTTT,CANRPDRAETNEKLFF
NA,TRBD2,TRBV24-1,TRBJ2-3,TGTGCCACCATGGAGAGCGGGGGGGTGGATGGCACAGATACGCAGTATTTT,CATMESGGVDGTDTQYF
few,NA,TRBV6-2/TRBV6-3,TRBJ1-5,TGTGCCAGCAAGATCCCGGGACGCATACAGTCCCAGCATTTT,CASKIPGRIQSQHF
few,TRBD2,TRBV7-2,TRBJ2-7,TGTGCCAGCAGAGAGGGGGTAGCGGGGGGCCACGAGCAGTACTTC,CASREGVAGGHEQYF
NA,TRBD1,TRBV28,TRBJ1-6,TGTGCCAGCAGTCCAAGGAAACAGGGGCCCTATAATTCACCCCTCCACTTT,CASSPRKQGPYNSPLHF
NA,NA,TRBV7-2,TRBJ1-5,TGTGCCAGCAGCTACTGGAGGGGAAACAATCAGCCCCAGCATTTT,CASSYWRGNNQPQHF
NA,TRBD1,TRBV29-1,TRBJ1-1,TGCAGCGTTGAATGGCCAGGGGGGCAAATGAACACTGAAGCTTTCTTT,CSVEWPGGQMNTEAFF